This entry features one T cell receptor (beta chain) sequence. The CDR3 is 17 residues long. Germline CDR1 reads SGHRS; CDR2 reads YFSETQ. V shed 4 bases, J shed 7 bases, and the junction held 16 bases outside the gene matches. Measured with immunoSEQ multiplex PCR; TCRdb has only the in-frame clones, and not every one. This table has hundreds of thousands of clones, roughly 85% appearing once. This specimen comes from a study of blood T cell repertoires in COVID-19. Overall study: Samples came from the United States, Italy and Spain, spanning acute and convalescent COVID-19.

This sequence originates from a middle-aged man with active or convalescent COVID-19. The sample consisted of peripheral blood. This rearrangement joins TRBV5-1 to TRBJ2-3, with 9 positions matching TRBD1. CDR3 sequence reads: CASSPAGQGLQAHTQYF. CDR3 DNA: TGCGCCAGCAGCCCCGCGGGACAGGGTTTACAGGCGCATACGCAGTATTTT.